This TCR beta chain was sequenced for a study of radiotherapy plus CTLA-4 blockade in lung cancer. Data came from immunoSEQ multiplex PCR; TCRdb stores just in-frame clones and leaves some out. The data show 78,000 or so clones, with approximately 86% seen just once and about 0.95% held by the top ten. Study findings and constraints: In blood, tumor-derived TCR clones expanded after radiotherapy plus ipilimumab. Early blood T cell clone dynamics, with interferon-beta, were reported to best predict response.

As to this clone: The antigen remains unidentified.

With 6 bases removed from V and 1 base from J, the gap between germline ends came to 9 bases. This CDR3 has 13 residues. Germline assignment: CDR1 MDHEN and CDR2 SYDVKM. This sequence joins TRBV28 and TRBJ2-5, with D maybe TRBD1 (6 bases). This TCR was sampled from a human donor with non-small cell lung cancer who had stable disease on radiotherapy plus ipilimumab. The specimen comprised peripheral blood, sampled from a patient treated with radiotherapy plus ipilimumab. CDR3 nucleotides: TGTGCCAGCAGCCAGGGGTTCCAAGAGACCCAGTACTTC. Protein product: CASSQGFQETQYF.